Described below is a single T cell receptor (beta chain) sequence and its context. Its antigen is unknown. One end of the junction does not line up with germline, which may come from a read error. This sample was taken from a study of shared clonotypes between healthy human individuals. The study's findings and limits: Clonotype sharing levels among donors were expected to vary with sequencing depth. There were few donors, and this limited the genetic and exposure-history diversity represented.

CDR3 size: 14 residues. CDR1 is LGHNA, CDR2 YNFKEQ, per germline. Each of the donors was a healthy adult who was HIV-negative and had not had a recent acute infection or vaccination. Amplification in unsorted PBMC replicate PCRs started from approximately 300 ng DNA, which equals approximately 28,000 T cell genomes. Repertoires were generated with immunoSEQ multiplex PCR, while TCRdb's copy carries only in-frame clones and drops some. The sample carries about 510,000 clones, around 79% recorded once. The chain carries TRBV4-2 and TRBJ2-7, with 8 positions matching TRBD2. The origin of this receptor is a woman aged 40 to 50 in good health. Some clones in this sample may be carry-over from other donors' samples. The sample comprised PBMCs. The CDR3 DNA reads as TGTGCCAGCGGCCAAGCGAGAGCGGGAGCCGAGCAGTACTTC. Translation gives CASGQARAGAEQYF.